Each of the 32 T cell receptor beta chains below was sequenced from the same sample in a study of blood T cell repertoires in COVID-19 (dated by TCRdb to 2019 to 2021). The method was the immunoSEQ multiplex PCR assay. This is the immuneACCESS table as TCRdb keeps it, with only in-frame sequences that have V and J called. A part of the clones is gone; compared with another copy, unresolved V genes explain less than half, and the rest is unexplained. In this sample the table shows over 90,000 clones, roughly 85% of which occur a single time. 2% to 2.5% of the sample comes from the top ten. The sequenced material came from peripheral blood. These receptors were taken from a man aged 50 or older with active COVID-19.

This chain links TRBV7-2 with TRBJ2-1; TRBD2 matches at 16 bases. Germline CDR1 and CDR2: SGHTA and FQGNSA. J was trimmed by 14 bases and V by 5 bases; bases with no gene match: 9. The CDR3 is made up of 15 amino acids. DNA of the CDR3: TGTGCCAGCAGCCCCGGTCCGGGACTAGCGGGGGGGGAGTTCTTC. Translation gives CASSPGPGLAGGEFF.

V and J are TRBV3-1 (or the pseudogene TRBV3-2) and TRBJ2-7; D may be TRBD2 (6 bases). Germline V CDR1 and CDR2: LGHDT, YNNKEL (reference sequence). This CDR3 region has 17 residues. Trimming took 0 bases from V and 7 from J, leaving 22 bases between them. The CDR3 DNA is TGTGCCAGCAGCCAAGATCCAGCGGGTCCGACGTTGAGGGAGCAGTACTTC. Amino acids: CASSQDPAGPTLREQYF.

The rearrangement uses TRBV7-9 and TRBJ1-1; possibly TRBD1 for D (6 bases). Trimming took off 7 bases at V and 5 bases at J, with 17 bases between the two ends. This CDR3 region has 14 residues. Looked up from germline, CDR1 is SEHNR and CDR2 is FQNEAQ (reference sequence). CDR3 DNA: TGTGCCAGCACCCAAGGGGGGCGGCCAACTGAAGCTTTCTTT. The encoded protein is CASTQGGRPTEAFF.

The rearrangement joins TRBV19 to TRBJ2-3; weak D call: TRBD2 (5 bases). This CDR3 is 15 amino acids long. Germline V lookup: CDR1 LNHDA, CDR2 SQIVND (reference sequence). The V end was cut by 5 bases, the J end by 0 bases, with 12 bases between. The CDR3 DNA follows: TGTGCCAGTAGTGCACTCACGGGGAGCACAGATACGCAGTATTTT. It encodes CASSALTGSTDTQYF.

This sequence joins TRBV12-3 or TRBV12-4 and TRBJ1-2; TRBD1 aligns across 8 bases. V shed 6 bases and J 8 bases; nucleotides not matched to a gene: 8. This CDR3 is 13 amino acids long. The CDR3 DNA follows: TGTGCCAGCAGCCCTGACAGGGGACAAGGCTACACCTTC. This encodes CASSPDRGQGYTF.

This sequence joins TRBV6-4 and TRBJ2-3, with 8 bases matching TRBD2. V dropped 6 bases and J dropped 1; count of bases not matched to a gene: 3. Germline V gene data show CDR1 as MRHNA and CDR2 as SNTAGT. The CDR3 is 14 residues long. CDR3: CASSARGGTDTQYF. In DNA, the CDR3 is TGTGCCAGCAGCGCGCGGGGGGGCACAGATACGCAGTATTTT.

The genes are TRBV6-2 or TRBV6-3 and TRBJ2-5; D gene unclear. The CDR3 is made up of 12 amino acids. Germline-derived CDR1 and CDR2 are MNHEY and SVGEGT. V lost 6 bases to trimming and J lost 4 bases, with 9 bases between them. CDR3 sequence (DNA): TGTGCCAGCAGCCTAAGAGGAGAGACCCAGTACTTC. Its translation is CASSLRGETQYF.

V usage is TRBV4-3 and J usage is TRBJ1-4; D ambiguous. This CDR3 contains 16 residues. Germline V gives CDR1 LGHNA, CDR2 YSLEER. Between the trimmed V and J ends, which lost 0 bases and 0 bases, there was a span of 8 bases. CDR3 in DNA: TGCGCCAGCAGCCAAGATTTCGGGGCAACTAATGAAAAACTGTTTTTT. Translation gives CASSQDFGATNEKLFF.

The chain joins TRBV6-5 to TRBJ1-2; 10 bases are a match to TRBD1. Trimming cost V 2 bases and J 4 bases; bases outside gene matches: 4. CDR3 length: 15 residues. Germline CDR1 MNHEY, CDR2 SVGAGI. In nucleotides, the CDR3 is TGTGCCAGCAGTTACCGGGACAGGGGCCTCTATGGCTACACCTTC. This gives the protein CASSYRDRGLYGYTF.

This clone was counted a single time. The gene calls are TRBV6-5 and TRBJ1-3; the match to TRBD1 covers 7 bases. There are 12 residues in the CDR3. Germline loops: CDR1 MNHEY, CDR2 SVGAGI. The V and J ends lost 10 bases and 2 bases, in that order; junction bases with no gene match: 2. Here the CDR3 DNA reads TGTGCCATCGGACAGGCTGGAAACACCATATATTTT. Its protein is CAIGQAGNTIYF.

This clone was seen once. The chain employs TRBV11-3 and TRBJ2-2; no firm D call. CDR3 length: 14 residues. V lost 2 bases, J lost 0 bases, and 4 bases lay in between. CDR1 and CDR2 (germline): SGHNT, YENEEA. CDR3 residues: CASSLTANTGELFF. In DNA form, the CDR3 reads TGTGCCAGCAGCTTAACAGCGAACACCGGGGAGCTGTTTTTT.

This chain uses TRBV7-9 with TRBJ1-2; 10 nucleotides line up with TRBD1. This CDR3 region has 16 residues. With 4 bases clipped from V and 5 bases from J, the junction kept 10 bases outside the gene matches. Looked up from germline, CDR1 is SEHNR and CDR2 is FQNEAQ (reference sequence). DNA for the CDR3: TGTGCCAGCAGCTCGGACAGGGGGTTTCTCTCTTATGGCTACACCTTC. Amino acid sequence: CASSSDRGFLSYGYTF. The full variable domain, completed using reference TRBV7-9 and TRBJ1-2, is DTGVSQNPRHKITKRGQNVTFRCDPISEHNRLYWYRQTLGQGPEFLTYFQNEAQLEKSRLLSDRFSAERPKGSFSTLEIQRTEQGDSAMYLCASSSDRGFLSYGYTFGSGTRLTVV.

V gene TRBV7-9 combines with J gene TRBJ1-3, with D possibly being TRBD1 (6 bases). Trimming cost V 8 bases and J 6 bases, with 14 bases left between them. The CDR3 has 13 amino acids. The germline V gene has CDR1 SEHNR and CDR2 FQNEAQ (reference sequence). Here the CDR3 DNA reads TGTGCCAGCTCCAAAGGGACATCAAACACCATATATTTT. The encoded protein is CASSKGTSNTIYF.

This clone was seen only a few times. This chain uses TRBV3-1 (or the pseudogene TRBV3-2) with TRBJ1-4; 10 bases fit TRBD1. This CDR3 region has 15 residues. Germline V gives CDR1 LGHDT, CDR2 YNNKEL (reference sequence). Unmatched junction bases numbered 7, after V lost 4 bases and J lost 8 bases. CDR3 residues: CASSPRTGGNEKLFF. Here the CDR3 DNA reads TGTGCCAGCAGCCCACGGACAGGGGGGAACGAAAAACTGTTTTTT.

This rearrangement joins TRBV6-5 to TRBJ1-1; 7 nucleotides agree with TRBD1. Germline V gene sequence: CDR1 MNHEY, CDR2 SVGAGI. After removal of 2 bases from V and 5 bases from J, the junction contained 5 bases not matched to a gene. The CDR3 has 14 amino acids. DNA for the CDR3: TGTGCCAGCAGTTACCGACAGGGAGTGACTGAAGCTTTCTTT. Its translation is CASSYRQGVTEAFF.

This clone was counted between two and nine times. This sequence joins TRBV7-9 and TRBJ2-3; 11 positions match TRBD2. Per germline, CDR1 SEHNR and CDR2 FQNEAQ (reference sequence). V shed 1 base and J 3 bases; nucleotides not matched to a gene: 3. There are 16 residues in the CDR3. The CDR3: CASSLVAGGSTDTQYF. Here the CDR3 DNA reads TGTGCCAGCAGCTTAGTAGCGGGGGGGAGTACAGATACGCAGTATTTT.

This clone was detected only once. The chain recombines TRBV27 with TRBJ1-6, with 10 positions matching TRBD1. V was pared by 3 bases and J by 6 bases, with 2 bases of the junction left unmatched. The germline gives CDR1 MNHEY, CDR2 SMNVEV (reference sequence). This CDR3 is 15 amino acids long. Written as DNA, the CDR3 is TGTGCCAGCAGTTTGCGGACAGGGGGTAATTCACCCCTCCACTTT. Translated, it gives CASSLRTGGNSPLHF.

This chain uses TRBV11-3 with TRBJ1-1, with TRBD1 identical over 10 bases. Looked up from germline, CDR1 is SGHNT and CDR2 is YENEEA. Unmatched junction bases numbered 4, after V lost 5 bases and J lost 4 bases. The CDR3 has 14 amino acids. The CDR3 DNA reads as TGTGCCAGCAGCGAAAGACAGGGGGCCACTGAAGCTTTCTTT. Translation: CASSERQGATEAFF.

CDR3 nucleotides: TGTGCCAGCAGCTTCAGGGCGGGGGAGCAGTACTTC. Protein sequence: CASSFRAGEQYF. This sequence joins TRBV5-5 and TRBJ2-7, with a weak D call TRBD2 (6 bases). This CDR3 region has 12 residues. Germline CDR1 and CDR2: SGHKS and YYEKEE (reference sequence). Trimming removed 2 bases at V and 7 bases at J, with 10 bases between.

The rearrangement joins TRBV2 to TRBJ1-2, with a weak D call TRBD1 (5 bases). Germline loops: CDR1 SNHLY, CDR2 FYNNEI. CDR3 length: 15 residues. Trimming left V 1 base short and J 0 bases short, with 9 bases between. CDR3 bases: TGTGCCAGCAGTGAAGAACAGGTCGCTAACTATGGCTACACCTTC. Amino acid sequence: CASSEEQVANYGYTF.

The J gene is TRBJ2-7, the V gene TRBV9; 7 positions agree with TRBD1. The CDR3 has 14 residues. With 3 bases clipped from V and 0 bases from J, the junction kept 3 bases outside the gene matches. Looked up from germline, CDR1 is SGDLS and CDR2 is YYNGEE. CDR3 sequence reads: CASSAGQNSYEQYF. The CDR3 DNA is TGTGCCAGCAGCGCGGGACAGAACTCCTACGAGCAGTACTTC. The variable domain in full, completed from reference TRBV9 and TRBJ2-7, reads DSGVTQTPKHLITATGQRVTLRCSPRSGDLSVYWYQQSLDQGLQFLIQYYNGEERAKGNILERFSAQQFPDLHSELNLSSLELGDSALYFCASSAGQNSYEQYFGPGTRLTVT.

This clone was found once. V and J are TRBV10-3 and TRBJ1-2; weak D call: TRBD1 (5 bases). Trimming shortened V by 0 bases and J by 4 bases, and 18 bases separated the two germline ends. Germline loops: CDR1 ENHRY, CDR2 SYGVKD. CDR3 length: 17 amino acids. CDR3 residues: CAISESEMGGRAYGYTF. In DNA form, the CDR3 reads TGTGCCATCAGTGAGTCCGAAATGGGTGGCAGGGCCTATGGCTACACCTTC.

The J gene is TRBJ1-1, the V gene TRBV19; D uncertain. Germline CDR1 is LNHDA and CDR2 is SQIVND (reference sequence). CDR3 size: 14 residues. V was shortened by 6 bases and J by 2 bases, with 13 bases between the two germline ends. CDR3 sequence reads: CASRAGLDNTEAFF. The CDR3 DNA sequence: TGTGCCAGTAGGGCGGGGTTAGACAACACTGAAGCTTTCTTT. Together with reference TRBV19 and TRBJ1-1, the CDR3 gives the full variable domain: DGGITQSPKYLFRKEGQNVTLSCEQNLNHDAMYWYRQDPGQGLRLIYYSQIVNDFQKGDIAEGYSVSREKKESFPLTVTSAQKNPTAFYLCASRAGLDNTEAFFGQGTRLTVV.

The chain has TRBV5-1 and TRBJ2-3, with 9 bases fitting TRBD1. CDR1 is SGHRS, CDR2 YFSETQ, per germline. The CDR3 totals 17 residues. The trim removed 4 bases at V and 2 bases at J, leaving 11 bases unmatched. The CDR3, as DNA: TGCGCCAGCAGCGACCACAGGGGGCAGGGGTCCACAGATACGCAGTATTTT. Protein product: CASSDHRGQGSTDTQYF.

The chain has TRBV2 and TRBJ2-2; unclear D gene. The CDR3 covers 12 residues. V was cut by 10 bases and J by 6 bases, with 12 bases left in between. CDR1 is SNHLY and CDR2 is FYNNEI in the germline V gene. CDR3 bases: TGTGCCACTCATAGGAGACCCGGGGAGCTGTTTTTT. Residues: CATHRRPGELFF. The complete variable domain, with remaining parts taken from reference TRBV2 and TRBJ2-2, reads EPEVTQTPSHQVTQMGQEVILRCVPISNHLYFYWYRQILGQKVEFLVSFYNNEISEKSEIFDDQFSVERPDGSNFTLKIRSTKLEDSAMYFCATHRRPGELFFGEGSRLTVL.

This chain links TRBV15 with TRBJ2-2, with D unclear. The CDR3 runs to 13 residues. CDR1 and CDR2 (germline): LNHNV, YYDKDF (reference sequence). Trimming removed 0 bases at V and 10 bases at J, with 9 bases between. CDR3 region: CATSRDPRVELFF. The CDR3 DNA is TGTGCCACCAGCAGAGATCCTCGGGTGGAGCTGTTTTTT.

The chain couples TRBV7-2 to TRBJ2-1, with 11 bases lining up with TRBD1. Trimming at V came to 6 bases and at J to 2 bases, leaving 12 bases not matched to a gene. CDR1 and CDR2 (germline): SGHTA, FQGNSA. The CDR3 spans 18 residues. The CDR3 region has the DNA TGTGCCAGCAGAGGGGGGACAGGGGGTTTGAGAGCCTACAATGAGCAGTTCTTC. Translated: CASRGGTGGLRAYNEQFF.

In this sample, this clone turned up a few times. This chain joins TRBV3-1 (or the pseudogene TRBV3-2) and TRBJ2-7; weak D call: TRBD1 (6 bases). The germline V and J ends were trimmed by 0 bases and 1 base, with 10 bases remaining between them. Germline CDR1 is LGHDT and CDR2 is YNNKEL (reference sequence). The CDR3 has 15 residues. CDR3 sequence (DNA): TGTGCCAGCAGCCAAGATCCGGACAGATCCTACGAGCAGTACTTC. This sequence encodes CASSQDPDRSYEQYF.

This chain uses TRBV6-5 with TRBJ1-3; D is ambiguous. The CDR3 spans 12 residues. Germline V gives CDR1 MNHEY, CDR2 SVGAGI. The ends were cut back, 7 bases at V and 0 bases at J, with 4 bases in the middle. The CDR3 coding sequence is TGTGCCAGCACCGGCTCTGGAAACACCATATATTTT. As protein: CASTGSGNTIYF.

This chain connects TRBV3-1 (or the pseudogene TRBV3-2) to TRBJ2-7; possible D gene TRBD1, 5 bases. Germline CDR1 is LGHDT and CDR2 is YNNKEL (reference sequence). The length of the CDR3 is 13 residues. V was trimmed by 4 bases and J by 4 bases, leaving 11 bases between them. The DNA of the CDR3 is TGTGCCAGCAGCCCCTCGAAGGGGTACGAGCAGTACTTC. Protein sequence: CASSPSKGYEQYF.

The rearrangement uses TRBV7-3 and TRBJ1-4, with TRBD1 matching over 7 bases. Germline V gene sequence: CDR1 SGHTA, CDR2 FQGTGA. V dropped 5 bases and J dropped 2; count of bases not matched to a gene: 5. The CDR3 has 15 residues. CDR3 coding DNA: TGTGCCAGCAGCCCATCAGGGGGGACTAATGAAAAACTGTTTTTT. This codes for CASSPSGGTNEKLFF.

The chain links TRBV6-5 to TRBJ1-6, with D unclear. The CDR3 consists of 15 residues. Germline-derived CDR1 and CDR2 are MNHEY and SVGAGI. Trimming shortened V by 4 bases and J by 0 bases, and 7 bases separated the two germline ends. In DNA, the CDR3 is TGTGCCAGCAGTTCACGGAGCTCCTATAATTCACCCCTCCACTTT. It encodes CASSSRSSYNSPLHF.